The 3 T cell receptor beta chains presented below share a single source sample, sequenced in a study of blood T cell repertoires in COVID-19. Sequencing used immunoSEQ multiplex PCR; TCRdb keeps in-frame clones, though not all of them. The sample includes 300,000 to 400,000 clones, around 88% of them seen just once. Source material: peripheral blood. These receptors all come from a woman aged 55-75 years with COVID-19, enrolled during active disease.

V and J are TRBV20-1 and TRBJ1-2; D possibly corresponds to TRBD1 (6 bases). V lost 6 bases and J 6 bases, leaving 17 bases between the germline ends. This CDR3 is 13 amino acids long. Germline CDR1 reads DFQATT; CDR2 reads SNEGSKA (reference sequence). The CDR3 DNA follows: TGCAGTGCGAGTAGGGGGTACGAAGATGGCTACACCTTC. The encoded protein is CSASRGYEDGYTF.

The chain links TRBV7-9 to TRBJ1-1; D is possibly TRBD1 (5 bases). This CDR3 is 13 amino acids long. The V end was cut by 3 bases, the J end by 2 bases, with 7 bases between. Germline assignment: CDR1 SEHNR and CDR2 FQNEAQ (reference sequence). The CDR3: CASSFGHNTEAFF. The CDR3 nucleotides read TGTGCCAGCAGCTTCGGACACAACACTGAAGCTTTCTTT.

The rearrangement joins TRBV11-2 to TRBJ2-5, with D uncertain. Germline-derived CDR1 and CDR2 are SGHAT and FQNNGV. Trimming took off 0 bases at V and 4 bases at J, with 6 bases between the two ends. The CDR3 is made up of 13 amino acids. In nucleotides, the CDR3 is TGTGCCAGCAGCTTAGAGCGCTCAGAGACCCAGTACTTC. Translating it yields CASSLERSETQYF.